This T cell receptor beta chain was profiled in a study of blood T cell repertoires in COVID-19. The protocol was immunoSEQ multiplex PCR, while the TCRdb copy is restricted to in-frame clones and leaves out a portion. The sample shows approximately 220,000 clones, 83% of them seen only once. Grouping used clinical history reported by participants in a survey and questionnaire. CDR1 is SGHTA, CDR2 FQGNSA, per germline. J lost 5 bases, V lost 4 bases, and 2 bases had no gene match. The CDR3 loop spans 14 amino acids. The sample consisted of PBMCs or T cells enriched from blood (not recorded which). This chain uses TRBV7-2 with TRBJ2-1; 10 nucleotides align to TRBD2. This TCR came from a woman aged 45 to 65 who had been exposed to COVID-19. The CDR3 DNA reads TGTGCCAGCAGCTCTAGCGGGGGCCACAATGAGCAGTTCTTC. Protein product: CASSSSGGHNEQFF.